The 27 T cell receptor beta chains below come from one sample, sequenced in a study of T cells in Graves' hyperthyroidism and ophthalmopathy. Amplification targeted TCR beta CDR3 regions from RNA transcripts. With the HTBI primer set, the TCR CDR3 went through a first round of RT-PCR. From the multiplex PCR reads, TCRdb called clonotypes with MiXCR, one entry per CDR3 protein. Here the sample spans a few hundred thousand distinct CDR3 sequences, about 20% being singletons. Sequencing was performed on blood. The receptors shown here come from a man aged 30 to 45 with Graves' ophthalmopathy.

This clonotype came up many times. The V call is TRBV3-1, the J call TRBJ2-2; D is unclear. From germline, CDR1 is LGHDT and CDR2 YNNKEL (reference sequence). The CDR3 covers 13 residues. The V end lost 2 bases, the J end lost 6 bases, and 7 bases lay between the germline ends. This CDR3 is CASSQTMAGELFF. CDR3 coding DNA: TGTGCCAGCAGCCAAACAATGGCCGGGGAGCTGTTTTTT.

This clonotype was observed at least ten times. This chain uses TRBV28 with TRBJ1-2; D remains ambiguous. The CDR3 loop spans 14 amino acids. V was shortened by 3 bases and J by 3 bases, with 11 bases between the two germline ends. Germline CDR1 and CDR2: MDHEN and SYDVKM. For the CDR3, the DNA is TGTGCCAGCAGTTTTTCCCCAGCACACTATGGCTACACCTTC. Translating it yields CASSFSPAHYGYTF.

This clonotype was counted a few times. The DNA of the CDR3 is TGTGCCTGGAGTGTCGGACGTCAGCCCCAGCATTTT. Translating gives CAWSVGRQPQHF. This chain connects TRBV30 to TRBJ1-5; the D is unclear. V was trimmed by 0 bases and J by 6 bases, leaving 6 bases between them. The CDR3 extends over 12 amino acids. Germline CDR1 GTSNPN, CDR2 SVGIG (reference sequence).

As concerns this clonotype: This may be a read error, as it is one base from a much larger clone. The conserved final phenylalanine or tryptophan is absent from the CDR3, which likely points to a read error. The CDR3 loop is CASSLSTGGTDTQYS. In DNA form, the CDR3 reads TGCGCCAGCAGCTTGTCGACAGGGGGCACAGATACGCAGTATTCT. The gene calls are TRBV5-1 and TRBJ2-3; TRBD1 matches at 8 bases. V dropped 1 base and J dropped 1; count of bases not matched to a gene: 2. The CDR3 length is 15 residues. Germline assignment: CDR1 SGHRS and CDR2 YFSETQ.

This clonotype came up a few times. The rearrangement links TRBV11-3 to TRBJ2-2; TRBD2 agrees at 13 bases. V lost 5 bases to trimming and J lost 6 bases; unmatched junction nucleotides: 9. The CDR3 is 17 residues long. CDR1 is SGHNT, CDR2 YENEEA, per germline. The CDR3 sequence: CASSPWTSGSRAGELFF. In DNA form, the CDR3 reads TGTGCCAGCAGCCCGTGGACTAGCGGGAGTAGGGCCGGGGAGCTGTTTTTT.

This clonotype was found many times. The CDR3 bases are TGTGCCAGCATCGAGCACGCCCAGAATACGCAGTATTTT. This sequence encodes CASIEHAQNTQYF. The V gene is TRBV2, the J gene TRBJ2-3; D gene unclear. From germline, CDR1 is SNHLY and CDR2 FYNNEI. The CDR3 runs 13 residues. V was cut by 7 bases and J by 7 bases, with 15 bases left in between. Full variable domain (missing parts from reference TRBV2 and TRBJ2-3): EPEVTQTPSHQVTQMGQEVILRCVPISNHLYFYWYRQILGQKVEFLVSFYNNEISEKSEIFDDQFSVERPDGSNFTLKIRSTKLEDSAMYFCASIEHAQNTQYFGPGTRLTVL.

This clonotype was recorded at least ten times. V and J are TRBV2 and TRBJ2-1; TRBD2 matches at 8 bases. Germline lookup yields CDR1 SNHLY and CDR2 FYNNEI. This CDR3 has 20 residues. The V and J ends lost 6 bases and 3 bases, in that order; junction bases with no gene match: 22. This CDR3 is CASRSPPLREAPRGYNEQFF. CDR3 coding DNA: TGTGCCAGCAGGTCACCCCCCCTGCGGGAGGCCCCACGAGGCTACAATGAGCAGTTCTTC.

The J gene is TRBJ1-2, the V gene TRBV29-1; the D gene is possibly TRBD1 (6 bases). This CDR3 region has 12 residues. Germline V lookup: CDR1 SQVTM, CDR2 ANQGSEA. With 4 bases removed from V and 4 bases from J, the gap between germline ends came to 10 bases. The CDR3, as DNA: TGCAGCGTTGGGGGGGCGGTCTATGGCTACACCTTC. Protein product: CSVGGAVYGYTF. Looking up the rest from reference TRBV29-1 and TRBJ1-2 gives the full variable domain: SAVISQKPSRDICQRGTSLTIQCQVDSQVTMMFWYRQQPGQSLTLIATANQGSEATYESGFVIDKFPISRPNLTFSTLTVSNMSPEDSSIYLCSVGGAVYGYTFGSGTRLTVV.

Ten or more counts support this clonotype. The rearrangement uses TRBV12-3 or TRBV12-4 and TRBJ2-1; possible D gene TRBD1, 6 bases. This CDR3 is 13 amino acids long. V was trimmed by 6 bases and J by 6 bases, leaving 12 bases between them. CDR3 loop: CASRDTGFNEQFF. Written as DNA, the CDR3 is TGTGCCAGCAGAGATACAGGGTTCAATGAGCAGTTCTTC.

This clonotype is a singleton in its sample. CDR3 in amino acids: CASGWGGGTGRNEQFF. The CDR3 bases are TGTGCTAGTGGTTGGGGGGGGGGGACAGGGCGCAATGAGCAGTTCTTC. The chain uses TRBV12-5 and TRBJ2-1, with 9 bases fitting TRBD1. Germline V lookup: CDR1 LGHNT, CDR2 FRNRAP. This CDR3 has 16 amino acids. V trimming: 4 bases; J trimming: 6 bases; junction bases outside the gene matches: 10.

This clonotype was seen a few times. V gene TRBV6-5 combines with J gene TRBJ2-5; 7 bases map to TRBD2. The CDR3 is 16 residues long. Germline V gives CDR1 MNHEY, CDR2 SVGAGI. V trimming: 2 bases; J trimming: 5 bases; junction bases outside the gene matches: 11. The CDR3 region is CASSYLRGAGVETQYF. The CDR3 nucleotides are TGTGCCAGCAGTTACCTCAGAGGGGCGGGAGTTGAGACCCAGTACTTC.

The sample holds a few counts of this clonotype. The CDR3 loop is CASSLSPRGRLSSKKRENEQYF. CDR3 bases: TGTGCCAGCAGTTTATCCCCCCGGGGCCGACTAAGCTCCAAGAAAAGGGAGAACGAGCAGTACTTC. The chain recombines TRBV28 with TRBJ2-7; D assignment may be TRBD1 or TRBD2 (5 bases each). Germline V gene sequence: CDR1 MDHEN, CDR2 SYDVKM. V lost 1 base and J lost 5, with 36 bases in between. The CDR3 covers 22 residues.

This chain joins TRBV4-1 and TRBJ2-1, with 8 bases matching TRBD2. CDR1 is MGHRA, CDR2 YSYEKL, per germline. The CDR3 has 15 residues. V dropped 4 bases and J dropped 3; count of bases not matched to a gene: 5. The CDR3 is CASSRERGNYNEQFF. For the CDR3, the DNA is TGCGCCAGCAGCCGCGAGCGGGGGAACTACAATGAGCAGTTCTTC.

This chain links TRBV28 with TRBJ2-1; 13 nucleotides line up with TRBD2. The CDR3 consists of 17 residues. V lost 4 bases to trimming and J lost 8 bases; unmatched junction nucleotides: 11. CDR1 is MDHEN and CDR2 is SYDVKM in the germline V gene. CDR3 in amino acids: CASSSPTSGRAADEQFF. As DNA, the CDR3 is TGTGCCAGCAGTTCCCCCACTAGCGGGAGGGCCGCCGATGAGCAGTTCTTC.

CDR3 DNA: TGTGCCAGCAGTTCCATAGCGGGAGCGGGCACAGATACGCAGTATTTT. This gives the protein CASSSIAGAGTDTQYF. This rearrangement joins TRBV28 to TRBJ2-3; 9 positions agree with TRBD2. V dropped 4 bases and J dropped 1; count of bases not matched to a gene: 6. CDR3 length: 16 residues. CDR1 and CDR2 (germline): MDHEN, SYDVKM.

The J gene is TRBJ1-4, the V gene TRBV5-5, with D possibly matching TRBD1 (5 bases). V lost 0 bases to trimming and J lost 7 bases, with 13 bases between them. The germline gives CDR1 SGHKS, CDR2 YYEKEE (reference sequence). This CDR3 contains 15 residues. CDR3 loop: CASSLGPQGIEKLFF. CDR3 bases: TGTGCCAGCAGCTTGGGGCCCCAGGGCATTGAAAAACTGTTTTTT.

This chain's CDR3 is CASSLTQRANNEQFF. CDR3 DNA sequence: TGTGCCAGCAGTTTAACGCAGCGGGCCAACAATGAGCAGTTCTTC. The chain links TRBV28 to TRBJ2-1; a possible D gene is TRBD2 (6 bases). Germline V gives CDR1 MDHEN, CDR2 SYDVKM. The CDR3 extends over 15 amino acids. V was cut by 2 bases and J by 5 bases, with 13 bases left in between.

A few counts support this clonotype. CDR3 sequence: CSVGRGSYNEQFF. Written as DNA, the CDR3 is TGCAGCGTTGGTAGAGGCTCCTACAATGAGCAGTTCTTC. The rearrangement joins TRBV29-1 to TRBJ2-1; D is unclear. Looked up from germline, CDR1 is SQVTM and CDR2 is ANQGSEA. Trimming left V 4 bases short and J 0 bases short, with 7 bases between. This CDR3 contains 13 residues.

The chain uses TRBV30 and TRBJ1-2; no definite D call. Trimming took off 0 bases at V and 7 bases at J, with 12 bases between the two ends. The CDR3 is 13 residues long. Germline-derived CDR1 and CDR2 are GTSNPN and SVGIG (reference sequence). Written as DNA, the CDR3 is TGTGCCTGGAGTGTACGGCAGACCAGTGGCTACACCTTC. Residues: CAWSVRQTSGYTF.

This clonotype was picked up many times. The chain carries TRBV20-1 and TRBJ1-1; a possible D gene is TRBD1 (5 bases). Trimming took 6 bases from V and 4 from J, leaving 18 bases between them. The CDR3 loop spans 14 amino acids. Germline loops: CDR1 DFQATT, CDR2 SNEGSKA (reference sequence). CDR3 loop: CSAPEARVGTEAFF. Written as DNA, the CDR3 is TGCAGTGCCCCCGAGGCCAGGGTGGGCACTGAAGCTTTCTTT.

The rearrangement uses TRBV11-3 and TRBJ2-1; possibly TRBD2 for D (5 bases). Trimming cost V 5 bases and J 2 bases, with 13 bases left between them. The CDR3 is 15 amino acids. Per the germline V gene, CDR1 is SGHNT and CDR2 is YENEEA. The CDR3 DNA is TGTGCCAGCAGCCAACTGAGCGGAACCTACAATGAGCAGTTCTTC. This translates into CASSQLSGTYNEQFF.

This clonotype was recorded at least ten times. The V call is TRBV3-1, the J call TRBJ1-6; no definite D call. The germline gives CDR1 LGHDT, CDR2 YNNKEL (reference sequence). This CDR3 has 16 residues. The V end was cut by 0 bases, the J end by 11 bases, with 17 bases between. In nucleotides, the CDR3 is TGTGCCAGCAGCCAAGACGAAACCCACGGGCTTCCACCCCTCCACTTT. Translating it yields CASSQDETHGLPPLHF.

The chain links TRBV12-3 or TRBV12-4 to TRBJ2-2; D unresolved. Trimming stripped 3 bases from V and 0 bases from J, with 5 bases between. This CDR3 is built from 14 residues. As DNA, the CDR3 is TGTGCCAGCAGTTTTTATACGAACACCGGGGAGCTGTTTTTT. The encoded protein is CASSFYTNTGELFF.

To note about this clonotype: One end of the junction does not line up with germline, which may come from a read error. The V gene is TRBV7-9, the J gene TRBJ2-7; D is ambiguous. Germline values: CDR1 SEHNR, CDR2 FQNEAQ (reference sequence). The CDR3 spans 16 residues. This CDR3 reads CASSYYGPTSSYGQYF. The CDR3 DNA reads as TGTGCCAGCAGCTATTATGGACCTACAAGCTCCTACGGGCAGTACTTC.

The sample holds a few counts of this clonotype. This sequence joins TRBV20-1 and TRBJ2-1; D might be TRBD1 (5 bases). The CDR3 has 14 amino acids. The germline gives CDR1 DFQATT, CDR2 SNEGSKA (reference sequence). Trimming removed 0 bases from V and 8 bases from J, with 14 bases in between. The CDR3 reads CSARDSQGVYEQFF. Written as DNA, the CDR3 is TGCAGTGCTAGAGATAGCCAAGGGGTTTATGAGCAGTTCTTC.

The genes are TRBV3-1 and TRBJ2-1; D is possibly TRBD2 (7 bases). The CDR3 is 16 amino acids. V was pared by 6 bases and J by 0 bases, with 15 bases between. Germline loops: CDR1 LGHDT, CDR2 YNNKEL (reference sequence). The CDR3 DNA reads as TGTGCCAGCAGTTGGGCGGGGGCGTCCTCCTACAATGAGCAGTTCTTC. It specifies CASSWAGASSYNEQFF.

This clonotype was detected a few times. This sequence joins TRBV13 and TRBJ2-7, with TRBD2 matching 12 bases. Per germline, CDR1 PRHDT and CDR2 FYEKMQ (reference sequence). The CDR3 sequence is 16 residues long. V lost 3 bases and J lost 2; bases outside the gene matches: 5. The CDR3 here is CASSFRLAGGAYEQYF. CDR3 nucleotide sequence: TGTGCCAGCAGCTTTCGGCTAGCGGGAGGGGCCTACGAGCAGTACTTC.